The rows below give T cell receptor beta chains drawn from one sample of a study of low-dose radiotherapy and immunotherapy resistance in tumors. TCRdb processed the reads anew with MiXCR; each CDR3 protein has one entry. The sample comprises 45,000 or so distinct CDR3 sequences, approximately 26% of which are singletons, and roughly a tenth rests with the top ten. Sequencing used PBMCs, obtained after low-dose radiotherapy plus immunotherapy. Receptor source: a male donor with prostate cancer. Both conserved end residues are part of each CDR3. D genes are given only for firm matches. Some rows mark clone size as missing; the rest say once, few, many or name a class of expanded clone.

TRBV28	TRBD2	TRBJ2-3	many	TGTGCCAGCATCCCCATCAAGGGGACTAGCGGGAGGGGGATGGATACGCAGTATTTT	CASIPIKGTSGRGMDTQYF
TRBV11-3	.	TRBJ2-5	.	TGTGCCAGCAGCCATCAGGGTAACCAAGAGACCCAGTACTTC	CASSHQGNQETQYF
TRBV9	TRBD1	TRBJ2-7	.	TGTGCCAGCAGCGTAGCAGGGACAGGGGGGCGCGAGCAGTACTTC	CASSVAGTGGREQYF
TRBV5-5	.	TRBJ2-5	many	TGTGCCAGCAGCTTGATCTCAGAAGAGACCCAGTACTTC	CASSLISEETQYF
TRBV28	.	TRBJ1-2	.	TGTGCCAGCAGTATTATCGAGGCGGGGGGCGATGGCTACACCTTC	CASSIIEAGGDGYTF
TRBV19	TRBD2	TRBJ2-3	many	TGTGCCAGTAGTGCGACTAGCGGCTTTACAGATACGCAGTATTTT	CASSATSGFTDTQYF
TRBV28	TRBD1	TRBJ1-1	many	TGTGCCAGCACCGACTTACAGGGGGCTGGAAACACTGAAGCTTTCTTT	CASTDLQGAGNTEAFF
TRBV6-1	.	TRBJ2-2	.	TGTGCCAGCACCGAGGAGGGCGGGGAGCTGTTTTTT	CASTEEGGELFF
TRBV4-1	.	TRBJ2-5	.	TGCGCCAGCAGCCGGGTCGAGGGGGAGGGGGAGACCCAGTACTTC	CASSRVEGEGETQYF
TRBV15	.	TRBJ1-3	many	TGTGCCACCAGCAGACAACTCTCTGGAAACACCATATATTTT	CATSRQLSGNTIYF
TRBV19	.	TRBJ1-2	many	TGTGCCAGTATCCGTTCCGGGACAACCCCCTATGGCTACACCTTC	CASIRSGTTPYGYTF
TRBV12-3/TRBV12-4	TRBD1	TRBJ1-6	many	TGTGCCAGCCGGGACAGTTCCTATAATTCACCCCTCCACTTT	CASRDSSYNSPLHF
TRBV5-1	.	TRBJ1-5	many	TGCGCCAGCAGCCCGGGTCCAGAACGCAATCAGCCCCAGCATTTT	CASSPGPERNQPQHF
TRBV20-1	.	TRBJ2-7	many	TGCAGTGCCCCTCATGGGCAGGGCTACGAGCAGTACTTC	CSAPHGQGYEQYF
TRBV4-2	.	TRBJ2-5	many	TGTGCCAGCAGCCAAGATGAAAGGGGCCGCCAAGAGACCCAGTACTTC	CASSQDERGRQETQYF
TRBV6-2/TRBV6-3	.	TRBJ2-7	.	TGTGCCAGCAGTTACTCGTGGGGGGTCTACGAGCAGTACTTC	CASSYSWGVYEQYF
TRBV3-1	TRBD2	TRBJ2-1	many	TGTGCCAGCAGCCAAGCTAGCGGGAGTCGAGGTGAGCAGTTCTTC	CASSQASGSRGEQFF
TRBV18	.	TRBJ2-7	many	TGTGCCAGCTCACCAATTGGGATCGAAGGCGAGCAGTACTTC	CASSPIGIEGEQYF
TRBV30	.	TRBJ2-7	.	TGTGCCTGGAACGGACACTCCGGGTCCTACGAGCAGTACTTC	CAWNGHSGSYEQYF
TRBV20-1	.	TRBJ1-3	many	TGCAGTGCTAGAGATTCCCGGTCTGGAAACACCATATATTTT	CSARDSRSGNTIYF
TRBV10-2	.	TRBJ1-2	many	TGCGCCAGCGGCCCTGTCCCCCCGAGGAACTATGGCTACACCTTC	CASGPVPPRNYGYTF
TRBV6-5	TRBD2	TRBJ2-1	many	TGTGCCAGCAGTTACGGACTAGCCCTATACAATGAGCAGTTCTTC	CASSYGLALYNEQFF